Listed below are T cell receptor beta chains from one sample, sequenced in a study of vaccination and CD4 T cells after COVID-19. These receptors' targets are unknown. TCRdb fed the PCR reads into MiXCR, producing one record per CDR3 protein. The sample holds some 14,000 distinct CDR3 sequences, 41% seen once. This material consisted of CD4+ T cells from blood, cultured in vitro, taken after SARS-CoV-2 vaccination. The receptors come from a human donor who had recovered from COVID-19. The CDR3 runs from the conserved cysteine through the conserved F or W. The D gene is left open where the match is weak. Only part of the rows carry a size: once, few, many, or a class if the clone is expanded.

TRBJ2-3	-	few	TRBV11-3	TGTGCCAGCAGCCCCGCTCGAGCCGTACCCAGCACAGATACGCAGTATTTT	CASSPARAVPSTDTQYF
TRBJ1-5	-	few	TRBV24-1	TGTGCCACCAGTGATGCAGGGTCCGCTCAGCCCCAGCATTTT	CATSDAGSAQPQHF
TRBJ1-2	TRBD1	-	TRBV20-1	TGCAGTGCTCCACAAGACAGGGGGGGCTACACCTTC	CSAPQDRGGYTF
TRBJ2-5	-	-	TRBV9	TGTGCCAGCAGCGCCCAGTGGGGGTTGATAGAGACCCAGTACTTC	CASSAQWGLIETQYF
TRBJ1-2	-	-	TRBV5-4	TGTGCCAGCAGCTTGGCAGGCTCGGAAGGCTACACCTTC	CASSLAGSEGYTF
TRBJ2-3	-	few	TRBV5-4	TGTGCCAGCAGCTTAACCTCCACAGATACGCAGTATTTT	CASSLTSTDTQYF
TRBJ2-3	TRBD2	-	TRBV2	TGTGCCAGGGCGGGGGGTCGGACAGATACGCAGTATTTT	CARAGGRTDTQYF
TRBJ1-5	TRBD1	-	TRBV27	TGTGCCACCCGAAGGGGGCCAAATCAGCCCCAGCATTTT	CATRRGPNQPQHF
TRBJ2-5	-	once	TRBV28	TGTGCCAGCAGTTTACCAAGGGAAGAGACCCAGTACTTC	CASSLPREETQYF
TRBJ1-2	-	few	TRBV5-5	-	CASSREVGGGTF
TRBJ1-1	-	-	TRBV30	TGTGCCTGGAGTGTAGGAGGGGGGGCCACTGAAGCTTTCTTT	CAWSVGGGATEAFF
TRBJ2-7	-	-	TRBV27	TGTGCCAGCAGTTCAAACATGCTCGAGCAGTACTTC	CASSSNMLEQYF
TRBJ2-7	-	-	TRBV24-1	TGTGCCACCAGTGAGACCGGGACGGCATCGGTCCACGAGCAGTACTTC	CATSETGTASVHEQYF
TRBJ2-7	-	few	TRBV12-3/TRBV12-4	TGTGCCAGCAGTTTTAAGCTAGGGTACGAGCAGTACTTC	CASSFKLGYEQYF
TRBJ2-1	-	few	TRBV20-1	TGCAGTGCCGGGCGCAGCGTTCGTGAGCAGTTCTTC	CSAGRSVREQFF
TRBJ2-1	-	few	TRBV7-2	TGTGCCAGCAGCTCCCGGGCCCTGGGCGGCAATGAGCAGTTCTTC	CASSSRALGGNEQFF
TRBJ1-6	-	few	TRBV6-5	TGTGCCAGCAGTTATGAAACAGGCTATAATTCACCCCTCCACTTT	CASSYETGYNSPLHF
TRBJ2-7	TRBD1	-	TRBV2	TGTGCCAGCGGGACAGGGGGCGTCTACGAGCAGTACTTC	CASGTGGVYEQYF
TRBJ2-1	TRBD1	once	TRBV7-3	TGTGCCAGCAGCCTCGCCGGGACAGGTCTACGGGATGAGCAGTTCTTC	CASSLAGTGLRDEQFF
TRBJ2-5	-	-	TRBV11-3	TGTGCCAGCAGCCCCGACCTTGACCAAGAGACCCAGTACTTC	CASSPDLDQETQYF
TRBJ1-5	-	-	TRBV12-3/TRBV12-4	TGTGCCAGCAGTTTACGGGATAGCAATCAGCCCCAGCATTTT	CASSLRDSNQPQHF
TRBJ2-7	-	-	TRBV28	TGTGCCAGCATCGGACAGATGACCGCCTACGAGCAGTACTTC	CASIGQMTAYEQYF
TRBJ1-4	-	-	TRBV20-1	TGCAGTGCTAAGGCCGGGACGAAACTGTTTTTT	CSAKAGTKLFF
TRBJ2-7	-	-	TRBV27	TGTGCCAGCAGTTTAGCGGCGGGGCTGGGTGAGCAGTACTTC	CASSLAAGLGEQYF
TRBJ1-1	-	-	TRBV11-1	TGTGCCAGCAGCTTAGAGGAAGCACTGAACACTGAAGCTTTCTTT	CASSLEEALNTEAFF
TRBJ1-5	TRBD1	-	TRBV4-1	TGCGCCAGCAGCCAGGGACAGGGGGCGAATCAGCCCCAGCATTTT	CASSQGQGANQPQHF
TRBJ1-2	TRBD1	-	TRBV27	TGTGCCAGCAGCCTAAGTACCAGGGGGTTGGGTGGCTACACCTTC	CASSLSTRGLGGYTF
TRBJ1-6	TRBD1	-	TRBV6-1	TGTGCCAGCAGAAAAGGACAGGGTAATTCACCCCTCCACTTT	CASRKGQGNSPLHF
TRBJ2-1	TRBD1	few	TRBV27	TGTGCCAGCAGTTATAGGGACAGGGGATCTGAGCAGTTCTTC	CASSYRDRGSEQFF
TRBJ1-2	-	-	TRBV19	TGTGCCAGTAGTATAGTCGGGGGCGCTTCAAATGGCTACACCTTC	CASSIVGGASNGYTF
TRBJ1-1	TRBD1	few	TRBV28	TGTGCCAGCAGTTTGCGACAGGGGAGCGGAGACACTGAAGCTTTCTTT	CASSLRQGSGDTEAFF
TRBJ2-7	-	few	TRBV6-5	TGTGCCAGCAGTTACTCTGGGGCAGGGAAAAGCTACGAGCAGTACTTC	CASSYSGAGKSYEQYF
TRBJ1-3	-	-	TRBV7-2	TGTGCCAGCAGCTTAAATCATGGGCAGTCTGGAAACACCATATATTTT	CASSLNHGQSGNTIYF
TRBJ1-6	-	-	TRBV7-9	TGTGCCAGCAGCGGGAGCAGGGATTTGCGCTCACCCCTCCACTTT	CASSGSRDLRSPLHF
TRBJ2-2	-	-	TRBV10-3	TGTGCCATCGGCGAGGGATTAACCGGGGAGCTGTTTTTT	CAIGEGLTGELFF
TRBJ2-7	-	-	TRBV9	TGTGCCAGCAGCGTAACAGCAGGCGACGAGCAGTACTTC	CASSVTAGDEQYF
TRBJ2-3	TRBD1	-	TRBV7-3	TGTGCCAGCAGTAGGGACAGGGCTACAGATACGCAGTATTTT	CASSRDRATDTQYF
TRBJ2-1	-	-	TRBV7-2	TGTGCCAGCAGCCCGGATAGCTCCTACAATGAGCAGTTCTTC	CASSPDSSYNEQFF
TRBJ2-1	-	-	TRBV7-7	TGTGCCAGCAGCTTCCAACCCGACAATGAGCAGTTCTTC	CASSFQPDNEQFF
TRBJ1-6	-	-	TRBV6-2/TRBV6-3	TGTGCCAACAGCCCCGCCCGGGCGGCGGTCCCAATAGGAGATTCACCCCTCCACTTT	CANSPARAAVPIGDSPLHF
TRBJ2-1	-	-	TRBV15	TGTGCCACCAGGAATGGAAATCTAGCCGCGGGTTTCAATGAGCAGTTCTTC	CATRNGNLAAGFNEQFF
TRBJ2-5	-	few	TRBV15	TGTGCCACCAGCAGAGATAGGAGGGGGCAATCTGCCCAGTACTTC	CATSRDRRGQSAQYF
TRBJ1-1	-	few	TRBV19	TGTGCCAGTAGCTCAATAAAGGGGGACACTGAAGCTTTCTTT	CASSSIKGDTEAFF
TRBJ2-1	TRBD2	-	TRBV20-1	TGCAGTGCTAGGACTAGCGGGAGCCGTAGTTACAATGAGCAGTTCTTC	CSARTSGSRSYNEQFF
TRBJ2-2	-	-	TRBV27	TGTGCCAGCAGTTCAAGCGATTGGACCGGGGAGCTGTTTTTT	CASSSSDWTGELFF
TRBJ1-2	TRBD1	few	TRBV7-2	TGTGCCAGCAGCCGACTGGGACAGGGTTTGTATGGCTACACCTTC	CASSRLGQGLYGYTF
TRBJ2-3	TRBD2	-	TRBV6-2/TRBV6-3	TGTGCCAGCGGATATAGCGGGGGGGCCCCAGATACGCAGTATTTT	CASGYSGGAPDTQYF
TRBJ2-1	TRBD2	few	TRBV6-2/TRBV6-3	TGTGCCAGCAGCTCAACCCTAGCGGGGGGTAGGTACAATGAGCAGTTCTTC	CASSSTLAGGRYNEQFF
TRBJ2-7	-	few	TRBV7-6	TGTGCCAGCAGCCTTAGCGGATCTTCAATCTACGAGCAGTACTTC	CASSLSGSSIYEQYF
TRBJ1-1	-	-	TRBV6-5	TGTGCCAGCAGTTACGGGGCCGTAGGAGCTGAAGCTTTCTTT	CASSYGAVGAEAFF
TRBJ1-6	-	-	TRBV5-1	TGCGCCAGCAGCTTGGACAGGGTGAGAAATTCACCCCTCCACTTT	CASSLDRVRNSPLHF
TRBJ1-5	TRBD1	few	TRBV7-2	TGTGCCAGTAAGAGGACAGGCAGCAATCAGCCCCAGCATTTT	CASKRTGSNQPQHF
TRBJ2-3	-	-	TRBV27	TGTGCCAGCAGCCCGCATACAGATACGCAGTATTTT	CASSPHTDTQYF
TRBJ1-6	TRBD1	-	TRBV6-2/TRBV6-3	TGTGCCAGCAAAGAACAGGGGGTTAATTCACCCCTCCACTTT	CASKEQGVNSPLHF
TRBJ1-2	TRBD1	-	TRBV7-2	TGTGCCAGCAGCCCGGGGACAGGGGGAAGTTATGGCTACACCTTC	CASSPGTGGSYGYTF
TRBJ2-7	TRBD2	-	TRBV11-2	TGTGCCAGCAGCCCTCGGGACTACTACGAGCAGTACTTC	CASSPRDYYEQYF
TRBJ2-5	TRBD2	-	TRBV20-1	TGCAGTGCTAGATGGGGGGGGCAAGAGACCCAGTACTTC	CSARWGGQETQYF
TRBJ1-1	TRBD1	few	TRBV6-5	TGTGCCAGCAGTTACTCGCCGGGACAGTTGAACACTGAAGCTTTCTTT	CASSYSPGQLNTEAFF
TRBJ1-1	-	-	TRBV28	TGTGCCAGCAGTAGACTTCGGCCGGGTTCCCCAACTTCCTTT	CASSRLRPGSPTSF